Each of the 5 T cell receptor beta chains below was sequenced from the same sample in a study of T cell responses to AZD1222 COVID-19 vaccine. The repertoire was sequenced with immunoSEQ multiplex PCR; TCRdb's copy has only in-frame clones and lacks some. Among some 110,000 clones listed, more than 80% were seen once. The sample here was peripheral blood, taken 28 days after the second AZD1222 dose. These receptors were obtained from an adult who received the AZD1222 COVID-19 vaccine.

The chain recombines TRBV4-1 with TRBJ2-3; the match to TRBD2 covers 9 bases. The V gene end was trimmed by 0 bases and the J gene end by 5 bases; junction bases not matched to a gene: 9. This CDR3 has 17 amino acids. Looked up from germline, CDR1 is MGHRA and CDR2 is YSYEKL. CDR3 sequence reads: CASSQDYGGGALDTQYF. The CDR3 nucleotides read TGCGCCAGCAGCCAAGATTATGGCGGGGGGGCTTTAGATACGCAGTATTTT.

The CDR3 DNA sequence: TGCGCCAGCAGCTGGGTAGGCTCCTACAATGAGCAGTTCTTC. Translating gives CASSWVGSYNEQFF. J is TRBJ2-1 and V is TRBV5-1; D gene ambiguous. This CDR3 comprises 14 residues. From germline, CDR1 is SGHRS and CDR2 YFSETQ. V dropped 3 bases and J dropped 0 bases, with 7 bases sitting between them. The whole variable domain, remainder taken from reference TRBV5-1 and TRBJ2-1, is KAGVTQTPRYLIKTRGQQVTLSCSPISGHRSVSWYQQTPGQGLQFLFEYFSETQRNKGNFPGRFSGRQFSNSRSEMNVSTLELGDSALYLCASSWVGSYNEQFFGPGTRLTVL.

The V and J genes are TRBV5-6 and TRBJ1-5; D remains unclear. V was shortened by 0 bases and J by 7 bases, with 14 bases between the two germline ends. The germline V gene has CDR1 SGHDT and CDR2 YYEEEE. The CDR3 extends over 15 amino acids. CDR3 sequence reads: CASSLGKFLTQPQHF. DNA of the CDR3: TGTGCCAGCAGCTTGGGGAAATTCTTAACGCAGCCCCAGCATTTT.

V usage is TRBV19 and J usage is TRBJ2-7, with 9 bases fitting TRBD1. This CDR3 has 16 residues. Trimming took 6 bases from V and 2 from J; bases not matched to a gene: 11. Germline values: CDR1 LNHDA, CDR2 SQIVND (reference sequence). The CDR3 protein is CASSPTRDRATYEQYF. CDR3 nucleotides: TGTGCCAGTAGCCCCACCCGGGACAGGGCAACCTACGAGCAGTACTTC.

This rearrangement joins TRBV11-2 to TRBJ1-2; TRBD1 might be the D (6 bases). The CDR3 is 15 residues long. Looked up from germline, CDR1 is SGHAT and CDR2 is FQNNGV. V lost 4 bases, J lost 8 bases, and 20 bases lay in between. The CDR3 loop is CASSSPGADSIGYTF. CDR3 DNA: TGTGCCAGCAGCTCCCCAGGGGCAGATTCAATAGGCTACACCTTC.